Listed here are 30 T cell receptor beta chains from one sample, sequenced in a study of T cell responses to AZD1222 COVID-19 vaccine. Libraries were prepared by immunoSEQ multiplex PCR; TCRdb keeps only in-frame clonotypes and omits some of them. This table has fewer than 110,000 clones, roughly 87% appearing once. The sample here was peripheral blood, taken on day 0 of AZD1222 vaccination. The source is an adult in good health.

V and J are TRBV19 and TRBJ1-5; D remains unclear. The CDR3 has 14 residues. The V gene lost 5 bases and the J gene lost 7 bases, with 15 bases spanning the gap. Germline CDR1 reads LNHDA; CDR2 reads SQIVND (reference sequence). The CDR3 bases are TGTGCCAGTAGTCTCAGGCTTTCGGGACAGCCCCAGCATTTT. Translating gives CASSLRLSGQPQHF.

The rearrangement joins TRBV11-1 to TRBJ2-3; 10 nucleotides agree with TRBD1. Germline V gene sequence: CDR1 SGHAT, CDR2 FQDESV (reference sequence). J lost 6 bases, V lost 6 bases, and 6 bases had no gene match. This CDR3 is 14 amino acids long. CDR3 residues: CASSFRQGADTQYF. CDR3 coding DNA: TGTGCCAGCAGTTTCCGACAGGGGGCGGATACGCAGTATTTT.

The V call is TRBV24-1, the J call TRBJ1-2; 8 nucleotides line up with TRBD1. CDR3 length equals 14 residues. Unmatched junction bases numbered 3, after V lost 2 bases and J lost 5 bases. Germline values: CDR1 KGHDR, CDR2 SFDVKD. CDR3 region: CATSDWYRGYGYTF. Here the CDR3 DNA reads TGTGCCACCAGTGATTGGTACAGGGGGTATGGCTACACCTTC.

CDR3 sequence reads: CASSSGQGSAFF. CDR3 nucleotide sequence: TGTGCCAGCAGCTCTGGACAGGGCTCAGCTTTCTTT. The chain joins TRBV11-3 to TRBJ1-1, with 8 bases matching TRBD1. This CDR3 has 12 amino acids. Germline-derived CDR1 and CDR2 are SGHNT and YENEEA. Trimming took 4 bases from V and 10 from J; bases not matched to a gene: 5.

The chain couples TRBV9 to TRBJ2-1; tentatively, D is TRBD1 (5 bases). Between the trimmed V and J ends, which lost 1 base and 12 bases, there was a span of 11 bases. Germline V gene lookup returns CDR1 SGDLS and CDR2 YYNGEE. This CDR3 is 12 amino acids long. CDR3 residues: CASSVLGRGQFF. In DNA, the CDR3 is TGTGCCAGCAGCGTACTGGGTAGGGGGCAGTTCTTC.

This clone was observed a few times. V and J are TRBV7-4 and TRBJ2-3; D remains unclear. V gave up 6 bases and J gave up 3 bases, with 16 bases separating them. This CDR3 is built from 15 residues. CDR1 and CDR2 from the germline V gene are SGHVT and SQSDAQ. This chain's CDR3 is CASRATNSWTDTQYF. The CDR3 region has the DNA TGTGCCAGCAGGGCGACAAATTCATGGACAGATACGCAGTATTTT.

The CDR3 nucleotides are TGTGCCAGCAGCTTCCCGACCGGGGAGCTGTTTTTT. Residues: CASSFPTGELFF. The chain joins TRBV7-9 to TRBJ2-2; D call uncertain. Germline assignment: CDR1 SEHNR and CDR2 FQNEAQ (reference sequence). V lost 3 bases to trimming and J lost 5 bases, with 4 bases between them. The CDR3 sequence is 12 residues long.

This chain connects TRBV20-1 to TRBJ2-1; D gene uncertain. The CDR3 length is 15 residues. The V and J ends lost 3 bases and 0 bases respectively, with 12 bases between them. Germline V gene data show CDR1 as DFQATT and CDR2 as SNEGSKA (reference sequence). The CDR3 DNA is TGCAGTGCTAGTGTGGCGGCGACCTCCTACAATGAGCAGTTCTTC. Its protein is CSASVAATSYNEQFF.

V usage is TRBV5-4 and J usage is TRBJ2-3; D might be TRBD1 (5 bases). This CDR3 has 14 residues. V was clipped by 5 bases and J by 4 bases, with 14 bases between them. The germline gives CDR1 SGHNT, CDR2 YYREEE (reference sequence). In DNA, the CDR3 is TGTGCCAGCAGTCTAGGGGTTGGCGCAGATACGCAGTATTTT. Translating gives CASSLGVGADTQYF.

The rearrangement links TRBV5-1 to TRBJ2-1, with 13 bases identical to TRBD2. Trimming at V came to 4 bases and at J to 8 bases, leaving 6 bases not matched to a gene. The germline V gene encodes CDR1 SGHRS and CDR2 YFSETQ. This CDR3 is 15 amino acids long. CDR3 residues: CASSPGTSGTYEQFF. CDR3 sequence (DNA): TGCGCCAGCAGCCCCGGGACTAGCGGGACCTATGAGCAGTTCTTC.

The V gene is TRBV18, the J gene TRBJ1-3, with D possibly matching TRBD1 (6 bases). Per germline, CDR1 KGHSH and CDR2 LQKENI. The CDR3 sequence is 15 residues long. V was cut by 3 bases and J by 4 bases, with 13 bases left in between. CDR3 DNA sequence: TGTGCCAGCTCACCTAGTCTGCAGGGGGGAAACACCATATATTTT. It specifies CASSPSLQGGNTIYF.

The chain links TRBV6-5 to TRBJ1-2; D is uncertain. CDR3 length: 12 residues. Trimming stripped 2 bases from V and 4 bases from J, with 5 bases between. In germline, CDR1 is MNHEY, CDR2 SVGAGI. The CDR3 bases are TGTGCCAGCAGTTACGGACCCTATGGCTACACCTTC. Translated: CASSYGPYGYTF.

CDR3 in DNA: TGTGCCAGCAGCCGGGACCTAAGAGTCACCGGGGAGCTGTTTTTT. It yields the protein CASSRDLRVTGELFF. This sequence joins TRBV3-1 (or the pseudogene TRBV3-2) and TRBJ2-2, with D perhaps matching TRBD1 or TRBD2 (5 bases each). The CDR3 has 15 residues. Germline-derived CDR1 and CDR2 are LGHDT and YNNKEL (reference sequence). Trimming removed 4 bases from V and 4 bases from J, with 13 bases in between.

The V call is TRBV7-9, the J call TRBJ2-1; D perhaps matches TRBD1 (6 bases). V lost 6 bases, J lost 0 bases, and 9 bases lay in between. This CDR3 is built from 14 residues. From germline, CDR1 is SEHNR and CDR2 FQNEAQ (reference sequence). CDR3 bases: TGTGCCAGCAGTAGGGGGAGCTCCTACAATGAGCAGTTCTTC. Protein product: CASSRGSSYNEQFF.

This chain links TRBV7-2 with TRBJ2-7; 8 nucleotides line up with TRBD2. This CDR3 contains 18 residues. The ends lost 2 bases at V and 2 bases at J; junction bases unmatched: 14. Germline V gene lookup returns CDR1 SGHTA and CDR2 FQGNSA. The CDR3 DNA reads TGTGCCAGCAGCTTATTGGGTTTGGGGGGACTAGGGACCTACGAGCAGTACTTC. It specifies CASSLLGLGGLGTYEQYF.

The chain combines TRBV19 with TRBJ2-7; possibly TRBD1 for D (5 bases). Germline lookup yields CDR1 LNHDA and CDR2 SQIVND (reference sequence). The CDR3 extends over 14 amino acids. Trimming removed 3 bases from V and 7 bases from J, with 16 bases in between. The CDR3 nucleotides read TGTGCCAGTAGTATGTCAGCAGGGCGGTGGGAGCAGTACTTC. Protein: CASSMSAGRWEQYF.

The rearrangement uses TRBV6-5 and TRBJ1-2; D is uncertain. The CDR3 totals 13 residues. Germline V gene sequence: CDR1 MNHEY, CDR2 SVGAGI. V was shortened by 2 bases and J by 1 base, with 5 bases between the two germline ends. This CDR3 is CASSYTYNYGYTF. The CDR3 DNA reads as TGTGCCAGCAGTTACACCTATAACTATGGCTACACCTTC.

This chain joins TRBV2 and TRBJ1-1; D is possibly TRBD1 (5 bases). The CDR3 is made up of 13 amino acids. V was shortened by 3 bases and J by 3 bases, with 8 bases between the two germline ends. Germline V gene sequence: CDR1 SNHLY, CDR2 FYNNEI. The CDR3 DNA follows: TGTGCCAGCAGTGAGAGGGGTTACACTGAAGCTTTCTTT. Translating it yields CASSERGYTEAFF. The full variable domain, in which reference TRBV2 and TRBJ1-1 provide the parts outside the CDR3, is EPEVTQTPSHQVTQMGQEVILRCVPISNHLYFYWYRQILGQKVEFLVSFYNNEISEKSEIFDDQFSVERPDGSNFTLKIRSTKLEDSAMYFCASSERGYTEAFFGQGTRLTVV.

This clone has a single count. The gene calls are TRBV19 and TRBJ2-7; TRBD1 agrees at 10 bases. Germline CDR1 reads LNHDA; CDR2 reads SQIVND (reference sequence). The length of the CDR3 is 14 residues. With 6 bases clipped from V and 5 bases from J, the junction kept 7 bases outside the gene matches. The CDR3 DNA follows: TGTGCCAGTAGGACGGGACAGGGGTTAAACGAGCAGTACTTC. As protein: CASRTGQGLNEQYF.

V usage is TRBV7-9 and J usage is TRBJ2-1; weak D call: TRBD1 (6 bases). The germline V gene encodes CDR1 SEHNR and CDR2 FQNEAQ (reference sequence). This CDR3 has 16 residues. The V end lost 3 bases, the J end lost 0 bases, and 12 bases lay between the germline ends. The CDR3 coding sequence is TGTGCCAGCAGCTTTTGGCAGGGGAGCTCCTACAATGAGCAGTTCTTC. Translating it yields CASSFWQGSSYNEQFF.

This clone was counted only a few times. The chain has TRBV6-1 and TRBJ2-3; 8 nucleotides match TRBD1. Germline CDR1 is MNHNS and CDR2 is SASEGT. The CDR3 loop spans 16 amino acids. The junction had 8 bases not matched to a gene; V was cut back by 2 bases and J by 4 bases. The CDR3 is CASSEWSGGGPDTQYF. CDR3 DNA sequence: TGTGCCAGCAGTGAATGGTCAGGGGGCGGCCCAGATACGCAGTATTTT.

The rearrangement uses TRBV18 and TRBJ1-3; D is unresolved. The germline V gene has CDR1 KGHSH and CDR2 LQKENI. The CDR3 contains 14 residues. Trimming shortened V by 0 bases and J by 3 bases, and 6 bases separated the two germline ends. CDR3 sequence (DNA): TGTGCCAGCTCACCACCTTACAGTGGAAACACCATATATTTT. Translated: CASSPPYSGNTIYF.

Worth noting for this clone: This sample includes further DNA sequences coding for the same CDR3. V and J are TRBV10-3 and TRBJ2-1; D unresolved. Germline CDR1 ENHRY, CDR2 SYGVKD. The V gene lost 5 bases and the J gene lost 7 bases, with 6 bases spanning the gap. The CDR3 runs 11 residues. The CDR3 DNA is TGTGCCATCAGTTTAGGGAATGAGCAGTTCTTC. As protein: CAISLGNEQFF.

The rearrangement joins TRBV5-5 to TRBJ1-6; 7 nucleotides align to TRBD1. J was trimmed by 9 bases and V by 5 bases; bases with no gene match: 14. The CDR3 has 16 amino acids. Germline-derived CDR1 and CDR2 are SGHKS and YYEKEE (reference sequence). This chain's CDR3 is CASSPQTGQQFSPLHF. DNA of the CDR3: TGTGCCAGCAGTCCACAAACGGGACAGCAGTTTTCACCCCTCCACTTT.

The rearrangement joins TRBV27 to TRBJ2-7, with 7 bases fitting TRBD1. V trimming: 9 bases; J trimming: 1 base; junction bases outside the gene matches: 12. The CDR3 consists of 15 residues. Germline CDR1 reads MNHEY; CDR2 reads SMNVEV (reference sequence). In DNA form, the CDR3 reads TGTGCCAGTTCCTATAAGGGGGCAGCTTCCTACGAGCAGTACTTC. Amino acids: CASSYKGAASYEQYF.

The chain links TRBV14 to TRBJ2-7; 13 bases align to TRBD2. Per germline, CDR1 SGHDN and CDR2 FVKESK. The CDR3 has 19 residues. J was trimmed by 3 bases and V by 3 bases; bases with no gene match: 14. The CDR3, as DNA: TGTGCCAGCAGCCACCTGGGCGCGACTAGCGGGAGGTTTATCTACGAGCAGTACTTC. It translates to CASSHLGATSGRFIYEQYF. Looking up the rest from reference TRBV14 and TRBJ2-7 gives the full variable domain: EAGVTQFPSHSVIEKGQTVTLRCDPISGHDNLYWYRRVMGKEIKFLLHFVKESKQDESGMPNNRFLAERTGGTYSTLKVQPAELEDSGVYFCASSHLGATSGRFIYEQYFGPGTRLTVT.

V is TRBV19 and J is TRBJ1-5; tentative D call: TRBD1 (5 bases). This CDR3 spans 15 amino acids. Germline V gene sequence: CDR1 LNHDA, CDR2 SQIVND (reference sequence). Trimming shortened V by 7 bases and J by 4 bases, and 17 bases separated the two germline ends. DNA for the CDR3: TGTGCCAGTATAGAGGGGAGGGGAGTTAATCAGCCCCAGCATTTT. Translated: CASIEGRGVNQPQHF.

J is TRBJ1-1 and V is TRBV7-2, with unresolved D. The germline V and J ends were trimmed by 1 base and 4 bases, with 13 bases remaining between them. Germline V gene sequence: CDR1 SGHTA, CDR2 FQGNSA. The CDR3 totals 15 residues. The CDR3 DNA reads as TGTGCCAGCAGCTTAGGGGGATATGTGCGCACTGAAGCTTTCTTT. It translates to CASSLGGYVRTEAFF.

The DNA of the CDR3 is TGTGCCAGCAGCTTGGGTGAGGGCGGACACACAGATACGCAGTATTTT. Translating it yields CASSLGEGGHTDTQYF. The V call is TRBV5-6, the J call TRBJ2-3; TRBD1 or TRBD2 may be the D gene (5 bases each). V lost 0 bases, J lost 2 bases, and 13 bases lay in between. Germline V CDR1 and CDR2: SGHDT, YYEEEE. This CDR3 spans 16 amino acids.

The chain links TRBV28 to TRBJ2-3; 15 bases align to TRBD2. The CDR3 length is 19 residues. Germline values: CDR1 MDHEN, CDR2 SYDVKM. J gave up 0 bases and V 3 bases, and 7 bases lay outside the gene matches. This chain's CDR3 is CASSFKGLAGGSSTDTQYF. In nucleotides, the CDR3 is TGTGCCAGCAGTTTTAAGGGACTAGCGGGAGGTTCTAGCACAGATACGCAGTATTTT. The complete variable domain, with remaining parts taken from reference TRBV28 and TRBJ2-3, reads DVKVTQSSRYLVKRTGEKVFLECVQDMDHENMFWYRQDPGLGLRLIYFSYDVKMKEKGDIPEGYSVSREKKERFSLILESASTNQTSMYLCASSFKGLAGGSSTDTQYFGPGTRLTVL.